This TCR beta chain was captured by sequencing in a study of T cell responses to AZD1222 COVID-19 vaccine. Study-wide context: Analysis merged second doses at about 4 or about 12 weeks. Whole-study results and caveats: CD4 TCRs covered the whole spike, strongest at regions 160-218 and 743-854. Only a handful of AZD1222 recipients, more than 5 in all, had baseline seropositivity.

In germline, CDR1 is SGHTA, CDR2 FQGNSA. The CDR3 is 14 residues long. V lost 3 bases, J lost 2 bases, and 9 bases lay in between. Clones were sequenced by immunoSEQ multiplex PCR, and TCRdb holds only the in-frame ones, with some missing. Of about 150,000 clones in the sample, roughly 87% were seen once. Points on this clone: Its antigen remains unknown.

The chain combines TRBV7-2 with TRBJ2-3; D is unclear. This TCR was sampled from an adult in good health. Specimen: peripheral blood, collected on day 0 of AZD1222 vaccination. The CDR3 coding sequence is TGTGCCAGCAGCTTGCCTCAAGACACAGATACGCAGTATTTT. It is translated as CASSLPQDTDTQYF.